These T cell receptor beta chains were read from a single sample in a study of metastatic and nonmetastatic thyroid tumors. TCRdb re-processed the PCR reads through MiXCR. The sample has 13,000 to 15,000 clones, 25% seen once. Sequencing was carried out using tumor tissue. The receptor source for this set is a female donor with papillary thyroid cancer or a benign thyroid nodule (not recorded which). Some clones in this sample may be carry-over from other donors' samples. CDR3s include the opening cysteine and the closing phenylalanine or tryptophan. D genes are given only for firm matches. Clone size is stated in some rows and not others, as once, few, many or a class when expanded.

cdr3_nt cdr3_aa j_call v_call clone_size d_call
TGCAGTGCTAGTGGACGGGTATACATGGGTAATCATCCCCAGCATTTT CSASGRVYMGNHPQHF TRBJ1-5 TRBV20-1 . .
TGTGCCAGCAGCTTAGTGTCAGGGGACTCTGAAGCTTTCTTT CASSLVSGDSEAFF TRBJ1-1 TRBV7-9 . .
TGTGCCAGCAGTTTAAGTCTAGCGGGAAACAATGAGCAGTTCTTC CASSLSLAGNNEQFF TRBJ2-1 TRBV27 many TRBD2
TGTGCCAGCAGTGAATTTGCGGACACCGGGGAGCTGTTTTTT CASSEFADTGELFF TRBJ2-2 TRBV6-1 . .
TGTGCCAGCAGCTTAGGGCAGGGGATAGGCTACGAGCAGTACTTC CASSLGQGIGYEQYF TRBJ2-7 TRBV7-6 . .
TGTGCCAGCAGTTTTGGTAGCAATCAGCCCCAGCATTTT CASSFGSNQPQHF TRBJ1-5 TRBV28 few .
TGTGCCTGGAGTGTAGTGATTGGGGGGCCCCAGCATTTT CAWSVVIGGPQHF TRBJ1-5 TRBV30 . .
TGTGCCAGCAGAGGGGAGGGCGGGACCCAGTACTTC CASRGEGGTQYF TRBJ2-5 TRBV6-2/TRBV6-3 . TRBD2
TGTGCCAGCAGCCCCGCTAGCGGGAGCCCCTCTGGGGCCAACGTCCTGACTTTC CASSPASGSPSGANVLTF TRBJ2-6 TRBV4-2 many TRBD2
TGTGCCAGCAGCTCGGGACAGGGAAGCTACGAGCAGTACTTC CASSSGQGSYEQYF TRBJ2-7 TRBV2 few TRBD1
TGTGCCAGCAGTTTACGGACTACCAGCGGGGGGTTAGGAGAGACCCAGTACTTC CASSLRTTSGGLGETQYF TRBJ2-5 TRBV28 . TRBD2
TGTGCCAGCAGTCTAACGGGAGTAGGGGCAGATACGCAGTATTTT CASSLTGVGADTQYF TRBJ2-3 TRBV27 many .
TGTGCCAGCAGCTTAGGGGCGGGGGGATTCACTGAAGCTTTCTTT CASSLGAGGFTEAFF TRBJ1-1 TRBV7-9 many .
TGTGCCAGCAGTTCCACCTACGCCGGGACTAGCGGGAGTGGACCTTACGAGCAGTACTTC CASSSTYAGTSGSGPYEQYF TRBJ2-7 TRBV28 . TRBD2
TGTGCCAGCAGCTTAGAAGGGGGTAGCGGGGAACAAGAGACCCAGTACTTC CASSLEGGSGEQETQYF TRBJ2-5 TRBV11-2 . TRBD2
TGTGCCAGCAGTGACACCTCTGGGGCCAACGTCCTGACTTTC CASSDTSGANVLTF TRBJ2-6 TRBV12-3/TRBV12-4 few .
TGTGCCAGCAGCCTTGAAGGGACCAATGAGCAGTTCTTC CASSLEGTNEQFF TRBJ2-1 TRBV6-4 medium-sized .
TGTGCCAGTCTACAGGGACTAGCGGGGCCTCGATCCTACGAGCAGTACTTC CASLQGLAGPRSYEQYF TRBJ2-7 TRBV2 medium-sized TRBD2
TGTGCCAGCAGCCAAGGGGCTGGGGCCAACGTCCTGACTTTC CASSQGAGANVLTF TRBJ2-6 TRBV3-1 medium-sized .
TGTGCCAGCAGCCCTAGAGGGACAGGGGTTGCTGGCTACACCTTC CASSPRGTGVAGYTF TRBJ1-2 TRBV9 . TRBD1
TGTGCCAGTAGTTCCGCGGGACAGTCGCTCGAGCAGTACTTC CASSSAGQSLEQYF TRBJ2-7 TRBV19 . .
TGTGCCAGCAGTACACAGGGAGGATTAACTGAAGCTTTCTTT CASSTQGGLTEAFF TRBJ1-1 TRBV6-1 medium-sized .
TGTGCCAGCTCACCACTTAGCCGGACAGTAGGCTACGAGCAGTACTTC CASSPLSRTVGYEQYF TRBJ2-7 TRBV18 many .
TGTGCCAGCAGTTACAGCGTGGCAGGGAAGGGGACCCAGTACTTC CASSYSVAGKGTQYF TRBJ2-5 TRBV6-5 medium-sized .
TGTGCCAGCAGCTTAAGTGGTGGTGTCAATGAGCAGTTCTTC CASSLSGGVNEQFF TRBJ2-1 TRBV11-3 . .
TGTGCCAGCAACATAGCGGGGGGGACCAACAATGAGCAGTTCTTC CASNIAGGTNNEQFF TRBJ2-1 TRBV6-1 . TRBD2
TGCGCCAGCAGCCAAGATGCAGGGAACACTGAAGCTTTCTTT CASSQDAGNTEAFF TRBJ1-1 TRBV4-1 medium-sized .
TGCGCCAGCAGCCAAGCTGGGACAGGTTCTAACTATGGCTACACCTTC CASSQAGTGSNYGYTF TRBJ1-2 TRBV4-1 . TRBD1
TGCGCCAGCAGCTTGGCCGGGAATAGAGGGGGGTACGAGCAGTACTTC CASSLAGNRGGYEQYF TRBJ2-7 TRBV5-1 . .
TGTGCCAGCTCACGGAAGGCAGGGGGCTACGAGCAGTACTTC CASSRKAGGYEQYF TRBJ2-7 TRBV18 . TRBD1
TGTGCCAGCAGTTCAGGGTTATCGGGGTCACCCCTCCACTTT CASSSGLSGSPLHF TRBJ1-6 TRBV28 . .
TGTGCCTGGACGGCGGGGGCCAACGTCCTGACTTTC CAWTAGANVLTF TRBJ2-6 TRBV30 . .
TGTGCCAGCAGCTTAGCGGGGGGGTACTACGAGCAGTACTTC CASSLAGGYYEQYF TRBJ2-7 TRBV27 . TRBD2
TGCAGTGCTCTCGAGGGACTAGGCGAGCAGTTCTTC CSALEGLGEQFF TRBJ2-1 TRBV20-1 once TRBD2
TGTGCCAGCACTTGGACCTCGAACACCGGGGAGCTGTTTTTT CASTWTSNTGELFF TRBJ2-2 TRBV2 medium-sized .
TGCGCCAGCAGCCAAGACGGGGGGATCTACGAGCAGTACTTC CASSQDGGIYEQYF TRBJ2-7 TRBV4-1 . TRBD2